This TCR beta chain was sequenced in a study of blood T cell repertoires in COVID-19. Libraries were prepared by immunoSEQ multiplex PCR; TCRdb keeps only in-frame clonotypes and omits some of them. The sample has over 100,000 clones, approximately 80% seen once. Germline V gene lookup returns CDR1 MDHEN and CDR2 SYDVKM. CDR3 size: 14 residues. Deletions cut 2 bases from V and 4 bases from J, with 11 bases between. Sample: peripheral blood. The chain uses TRBV28 and TRBJ1-2; no firm D call. This TCR was sampled from a woman between 65 and 79 years old with acute or convalescent COVID-19. CDR3 amino acids: CASSLTLAVYGYTF. Written as DNA, the CDR3 is TGTGCCAGCAGTTTAACTTTGGCGGTCTATGGCTACACCTTC.